This T cell receptor beta chain stems from a study of CD8 T cells in Susac syndrome. The J segment lost 7 bases and the V segment lost 6 bases, leaving 9 bases of the junction unmatched. The CDR3 has 15 residues. The V gene's germline CDR1 is KGHSH and CDR2 LQKENI. RNA in amounts of roughly 0.5 to 1 ug was reverse transcribed with random hexamers. TCR beta CDR3 was amplified by immunoSEQ covering 54 Vbeta and 13 Jbeta. TCRdb passed the immunoSEQ multiplex PCR reads through MiXCR, listing each CDR3 protein once. The sample carries some 180,000 distinct CDR3 sequences, under 95% recorded once. The sequence was obtained from a human donor in good health. The V and J genes are TRBV18 and TRBJ1-6, with TRBD1 matching over 7 bases. Specimen: CD4+ T cells from PBMCs. This chain's CDR3 is CASSPTGAGNSPLHF. CDR3 bases: TGTGCCAGCTCGCCAACAGGGGCTGGGAATTCACCCCTCCACTTT.